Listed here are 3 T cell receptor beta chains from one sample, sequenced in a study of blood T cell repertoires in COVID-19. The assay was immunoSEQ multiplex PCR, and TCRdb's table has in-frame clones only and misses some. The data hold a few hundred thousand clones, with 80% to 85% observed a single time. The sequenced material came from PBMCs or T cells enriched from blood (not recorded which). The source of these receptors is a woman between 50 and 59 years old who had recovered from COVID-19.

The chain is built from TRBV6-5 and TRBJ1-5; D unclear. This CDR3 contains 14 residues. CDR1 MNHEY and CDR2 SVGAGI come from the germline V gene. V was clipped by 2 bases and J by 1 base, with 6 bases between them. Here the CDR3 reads CASSYAESNQPQHF. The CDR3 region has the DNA TGTGCCAGCAGTTACGCGGAAAGCAATCAGCCCCAGCATTTT.

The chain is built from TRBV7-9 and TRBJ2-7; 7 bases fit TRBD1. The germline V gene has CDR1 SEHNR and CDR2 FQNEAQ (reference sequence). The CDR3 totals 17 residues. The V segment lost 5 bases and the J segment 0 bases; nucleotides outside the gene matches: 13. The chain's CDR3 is CASSHGTAGPHSYEQYF. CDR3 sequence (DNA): TGTGCCAGCAGCCACGGGACAGCAGGACCACACTCCTACGAGCAGTACTTC.

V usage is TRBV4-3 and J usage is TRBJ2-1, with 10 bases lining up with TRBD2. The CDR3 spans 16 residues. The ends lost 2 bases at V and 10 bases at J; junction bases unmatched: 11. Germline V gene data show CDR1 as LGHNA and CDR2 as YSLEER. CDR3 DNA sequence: TGCGCCAGCAGCCAACGGACTAGCGGATTGGAAGGAGAGCAGTTCTTC. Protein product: CASSQRTSGLEGEQFF.